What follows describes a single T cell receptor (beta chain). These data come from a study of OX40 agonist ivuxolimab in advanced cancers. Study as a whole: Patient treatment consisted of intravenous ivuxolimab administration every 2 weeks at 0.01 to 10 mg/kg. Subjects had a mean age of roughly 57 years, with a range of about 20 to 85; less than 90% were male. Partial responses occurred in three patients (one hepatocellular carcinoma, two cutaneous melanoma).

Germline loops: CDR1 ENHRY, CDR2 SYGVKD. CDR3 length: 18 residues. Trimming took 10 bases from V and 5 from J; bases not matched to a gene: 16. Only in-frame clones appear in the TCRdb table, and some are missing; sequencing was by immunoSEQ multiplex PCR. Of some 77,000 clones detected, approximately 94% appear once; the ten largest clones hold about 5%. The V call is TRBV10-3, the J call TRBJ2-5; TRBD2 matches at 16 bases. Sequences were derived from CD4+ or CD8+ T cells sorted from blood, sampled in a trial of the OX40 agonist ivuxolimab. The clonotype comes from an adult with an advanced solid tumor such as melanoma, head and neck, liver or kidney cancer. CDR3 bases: TGTGCCACGGCCGGGACTAGCGGGAGGGCCGAACGAGGTGAGACCCAGTACTTC. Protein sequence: CATAGTSGRAERGETQYF.